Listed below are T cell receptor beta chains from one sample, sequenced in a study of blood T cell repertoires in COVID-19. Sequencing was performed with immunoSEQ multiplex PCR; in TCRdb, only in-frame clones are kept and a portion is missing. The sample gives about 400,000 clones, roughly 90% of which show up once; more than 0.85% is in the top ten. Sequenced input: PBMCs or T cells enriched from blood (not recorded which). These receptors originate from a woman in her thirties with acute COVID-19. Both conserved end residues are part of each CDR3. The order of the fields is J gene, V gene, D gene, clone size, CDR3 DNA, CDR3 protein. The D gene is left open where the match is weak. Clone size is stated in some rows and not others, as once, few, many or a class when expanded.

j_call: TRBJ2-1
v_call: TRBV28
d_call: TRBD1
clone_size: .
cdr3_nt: TGTGCCAGCAGTTTAAATAGGGGGCAAAAGAGATACAATGAGCAGTTCTTC
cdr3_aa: CASSLNRGQKRYNEQFF

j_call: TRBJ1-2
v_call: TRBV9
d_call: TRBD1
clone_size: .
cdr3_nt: TGTGCCAGCAGCGTAGTACAGGGGCACGGCTACACCTTC
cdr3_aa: CASSVVQGHGYTF

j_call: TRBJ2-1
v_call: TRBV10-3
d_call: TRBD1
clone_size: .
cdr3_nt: TGTGCCATCAATTCCGGGGGACAGGGGAAGAATGAGCAGTTCTTC
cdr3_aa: CAINSGGQGKNEQFF

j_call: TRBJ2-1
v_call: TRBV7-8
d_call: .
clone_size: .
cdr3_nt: TGTGCCAGCAGCTTAGGTTCCGAGGGCCATGAGCAGTTCTTC
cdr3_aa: CASSLGSEGHEQFF

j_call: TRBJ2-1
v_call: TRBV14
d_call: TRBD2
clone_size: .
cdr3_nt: TGTGCCAGCAGCCCGCCACCGGCGGGGGGGCCCTACAATGAGCAGTTCTTC
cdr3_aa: CASSPPPAGGPYNEQFF

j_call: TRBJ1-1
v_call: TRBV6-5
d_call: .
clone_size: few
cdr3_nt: TGTGCCAGCAGCAGAGGAGGTCCCGCTGAAGCTTTCTTT
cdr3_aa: CASSRGGPAEAFF

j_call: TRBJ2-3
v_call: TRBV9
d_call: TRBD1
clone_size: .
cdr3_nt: TGTGCCAGCAGCGTAGGCCCCAGGGGGCTCACAGATACGCAGTATTTT
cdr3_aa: CASSVGPRGLTDTQYF

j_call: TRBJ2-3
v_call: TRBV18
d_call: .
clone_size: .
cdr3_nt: TGTGCCAGCTCACCACCGCAGGGGAGAATCACAGATACGCAGTATTTT
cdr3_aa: CASSPPQGRITDTQYF

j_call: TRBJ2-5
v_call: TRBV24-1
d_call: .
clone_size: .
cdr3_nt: TGTGCCGCCGCCGGTCGTCACGACCAAGAGACCCAGTACTTC
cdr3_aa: CAAAGRHDQETQYF

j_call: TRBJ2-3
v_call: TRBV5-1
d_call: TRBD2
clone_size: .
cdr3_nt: TGCGCCAGCAGCTTGGGAGCGGGAGGGACAGATACGCAGTATTTT
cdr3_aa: CASSLGAGGTDTQYF

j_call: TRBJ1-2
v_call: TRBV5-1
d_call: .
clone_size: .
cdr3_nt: TGCGCCAGCAGCTTGGGGCAGACTCGCACCTTC
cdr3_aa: CASSLGQTRTF

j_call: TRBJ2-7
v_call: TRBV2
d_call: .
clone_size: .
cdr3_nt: TGTGCCAGCAGACAGGGTCCAGGGGACGAGCAGTACTTC
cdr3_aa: CASRQGPGDEQYF

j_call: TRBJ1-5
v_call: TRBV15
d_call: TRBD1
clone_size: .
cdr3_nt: TGTGCCACCAGCAGAGATCTAAAGGGCAGGGGGCTATGGCAGCCCCAGCATTTT
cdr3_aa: CATSRDLKGRGLWQPQHF

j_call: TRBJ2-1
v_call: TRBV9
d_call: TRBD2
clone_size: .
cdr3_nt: TGTGCCAGCAGCGTCGCTAGCGGGGGTAGTAATGAGCAGTTCTTC
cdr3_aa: CASSVASGGSNEQFF

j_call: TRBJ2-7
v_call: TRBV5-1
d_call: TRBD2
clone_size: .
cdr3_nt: TGCGCCAGCAGCTTCGGGACTAGCACCAACGAGCAGTACTTC
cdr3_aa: CASSFGTSTNEQYF